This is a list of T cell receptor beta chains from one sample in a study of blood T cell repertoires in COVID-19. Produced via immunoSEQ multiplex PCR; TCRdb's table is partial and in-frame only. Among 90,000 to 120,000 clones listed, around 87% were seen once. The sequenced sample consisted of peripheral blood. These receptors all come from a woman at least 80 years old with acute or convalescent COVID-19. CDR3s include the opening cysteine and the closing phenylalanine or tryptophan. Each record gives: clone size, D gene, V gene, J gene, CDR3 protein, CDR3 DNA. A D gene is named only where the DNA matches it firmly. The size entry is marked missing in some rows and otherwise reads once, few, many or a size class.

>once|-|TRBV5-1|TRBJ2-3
CASSLRIFGGAFTDTQYF
TGCGCCAGCAGCTTGAGGATATTTGGGGGCGCATTTACAGATACGCAGTATTTT
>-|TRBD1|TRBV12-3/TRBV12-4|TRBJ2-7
CAVSRGGYFEQYF
TGTGCCGTAAGCCGAGGGGGCTACTTCGAGCAGTACTTC
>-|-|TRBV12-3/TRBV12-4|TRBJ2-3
CASKRTRPDTQYF
TGTGCCAGCAAAAGGACACGGCCAGATACGCAGTATTTT
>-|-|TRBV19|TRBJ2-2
CASSQDWQLFF
TGTGCCAGTAGCCAGGATTGGCAGCTGTTTTTT
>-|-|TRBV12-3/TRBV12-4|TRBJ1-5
CASRSSPGPQHF
TGTGCCAGCAGATCCTCTCCAGGGCCCCAGCATTTT
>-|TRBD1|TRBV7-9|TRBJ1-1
CASSPRTGSENTEAFF
TGTGCCAGCAGCCCCCGGACAGGGAGCGAGAACACTGAAGCTTTCTTT
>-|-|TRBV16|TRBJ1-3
CASSQDSSGNTIYF
TGTGCCAGCAGCCAGGACAGCTCTGGAAACACCATATATTTT
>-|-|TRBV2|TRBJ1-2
CASSGTGLGPGNHF
TGTGCCAGCAGTGGGACCGGTCTAGGGCCCGGGAATCACTTC
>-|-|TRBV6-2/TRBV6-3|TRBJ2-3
CASSNYYYTQYF
TGTGCCAGCAGCAACTACTATTATACGCAGTATTTT
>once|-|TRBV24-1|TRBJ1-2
CAISRWGDYGYTF
TGTGCCATCTCCAGGTGGGGGGACTATGGCTACACCTTC
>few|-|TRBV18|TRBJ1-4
CASSRGHLNEKLFF
TGTGCCAGCTCACGGGGACATCTTAATGAAAAACTGTTTTTT
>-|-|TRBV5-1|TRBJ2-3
CASSFGLDWAGSTDTQYF
TGCGCCAGCAGCTTCGGGCTCGACTGGGCGGGGAGCACAGATACGCAGTATTTT
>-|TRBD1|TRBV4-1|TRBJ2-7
CASSQVPGTGIYEQYF
TGCGCCAGCAGCCAAGTCCCGGGGACAGGGATCTACGAGCAGTACTTC
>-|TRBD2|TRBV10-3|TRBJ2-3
CAITPGGGADTQYF
TGTGCCATCACCCCTGGCGGGGGGGCAGATACGCAGTATTTT
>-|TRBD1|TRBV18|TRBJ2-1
CASSPYGDSEQFF
TGTGCCAGCTCACCATATGGGGACAGTGAGCAGTTCTTC
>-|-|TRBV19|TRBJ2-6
CASNRDSGANVLTF
TGTGCCAGTAACAGGGACTCTGGGGCCAACGTCCTGACTTTC
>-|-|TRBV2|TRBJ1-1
CASQAGPTQQGTEAFF
TGTGCCAGCCAAGCAGGGCCGACCCAGCAGGGCACTGAAGCTTTCTTT
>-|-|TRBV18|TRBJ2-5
CASSPPPGYQETQYF
TGTGCCAGCTCACCACCTCCAGGGTACCAAGAGACCCAGTACTTC
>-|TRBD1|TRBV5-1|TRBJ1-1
CASSADRGRTEAFF
TGCGCCAGCAGCGCAGACAGGGGGCGGACTGAAGCTTTCTTT
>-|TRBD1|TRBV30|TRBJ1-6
CAWSTGQGISPLHF
TGTGCCTGGAGTACCGGACAGGGCATTTCACCCCTCCACTTT
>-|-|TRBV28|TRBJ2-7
CASSSGRYEQYF
TGTGCCAGCAGTTCTGGCCGCTACGAGCAGTACTTC
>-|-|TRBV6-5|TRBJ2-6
CASSPGAGANVLTF
TGTGCCAGCAGCCCAGGGGCTGGGGCCAACGTCCTGACTTTC
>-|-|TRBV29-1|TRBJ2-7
CSVEDRSREQYF
TGCAGCGTTGAGGACAGATCCCGAGAGCAGTACTTC
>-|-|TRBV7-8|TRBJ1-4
CASSPRRGGTNEKLFF
TGTGCCAGCAGCCCGCGGAGGGGTGGCACTAATGAAAAACTGTTTTTT
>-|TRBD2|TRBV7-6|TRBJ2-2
CASSLYSGGASGELFF
TGTGCCAGCAGCTTGTATAGCGGGGGGGCGTCCGGGGAGCTGTTTTTT
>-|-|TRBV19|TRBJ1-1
CASSVAAGDTEAFF
TGTGCCAGTAGTGTAGCGGCTGGAGACACTGAAGCTTTCTTT
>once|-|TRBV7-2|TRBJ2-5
CASSPTTGIRETQYF
TGTGCCAGCAGTCCTACTACAGGAATCCGAGAGACCCAGTACTTC
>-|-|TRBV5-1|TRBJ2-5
CASSLGLASLQETQYF
TGCGCCAGCAGCTTGGGGTTAGCTTCCCTGCAAGAGACCCAGTACTTC
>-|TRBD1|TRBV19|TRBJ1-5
CASSHQTGDRQPQHF
TGTGCCAGTAGTCACCAGACAGGGGATCGTCAGCCCCAGCATTTT
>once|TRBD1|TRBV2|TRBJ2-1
CASSPGTGDYNEQFF
TGTGCCAGCAGTCCCGGGACAGGGGACTACAATGAGCAGTTCTTC
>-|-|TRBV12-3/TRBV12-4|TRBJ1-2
CASGGGYGYTF
TGTGCCAGTGGGGGCGGCTATGGCTACACCTTC
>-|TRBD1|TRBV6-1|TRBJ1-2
CASSEVPTGGYGYTF
TGTGCCAGCAGTGAAGTCCCGACAGGGGGGTATGGCTACACCTTC
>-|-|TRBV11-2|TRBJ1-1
CASSLLKMNTEAFF
TGTGCCAGCAGCTTACTAAAGATGAACACTGAAGCTTTCTTT
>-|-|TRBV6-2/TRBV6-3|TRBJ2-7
CASSGQTYEQYF
TGTGCCAGCAGTGGACAGACCTACGAGCAGTACTTC
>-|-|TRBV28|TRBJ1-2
CASRNRANYGYTF
TGTGCCAGCCGTAACAGGGCTAACTATGGCTACACCTTC
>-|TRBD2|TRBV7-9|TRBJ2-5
CASSFIAGDQETQYF
TGTGCCAGCAGCTTCATAGCGGGGGACCAAGAGACCCAGTACTTC
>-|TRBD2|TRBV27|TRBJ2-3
CASSLTSGVADTQYF
TGTGCCAGCAGTCTGACTAGCGGGGTTGCAGATACGCAGTATTTT
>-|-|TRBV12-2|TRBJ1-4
CASRLLLSTRGDEKLFF
TGTGCAAGTCGCTTATTATTATCGACGAGAGGAGATGAAAAACTGTTTTTT
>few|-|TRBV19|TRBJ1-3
CASSNSYSGNTIYF
TGTGCCAGTAGTAACTCCTACTCTGGAAACACCATATATTTT
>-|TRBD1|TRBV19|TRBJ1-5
CASLAQGSRQPQHF
TGTGCCAGCTTAGCACAGGGGTCACGGCAGCCCCAGCATTTT
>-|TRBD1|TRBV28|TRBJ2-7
CASRVPRTGGYEQYF
TGTGCCAGCAGGGTACCTAGGACAGGGGGGTACGAGCAGTACTTC
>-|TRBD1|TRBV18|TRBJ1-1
CASSKGQGKAEAFF
TGTGCCAGCTCAAAAGGACAGGGGAAGGCTGAAGCTTTCTTT
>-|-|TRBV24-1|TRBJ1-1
CATSAEGNTEAFF
TGTGCCACGTCAGCCGAGGGGAACACTGAAGCTTTCTTT
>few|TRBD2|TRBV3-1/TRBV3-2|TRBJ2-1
CASSPSGGASNEQFF
TGTGCCAGCAGCCCCAGCGGGGGGGCTAGCAATGAGCAGTTCTTC
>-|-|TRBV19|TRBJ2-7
CASSIRGTGRAYEQYF
TGTGCCAGTAGTATACGGGGGACTGGCAGGGCCTACGAGCAGTACTTC
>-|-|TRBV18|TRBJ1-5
CASSPHEDQPQHF
TGTGCCAGCTCACCCCACGAGGATCAGCCCCAGCATTTT
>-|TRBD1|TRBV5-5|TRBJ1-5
CASSLERDRGYSNQPQHF
TGTGCCAGCAGCTTGGAACGGGACAGGGGGTATAGCAATCAGCCCCAGCATTTT